The entry below describes one T cell receptor beta chain. The target antigen is unknown. The data are from a study of cytomegalovirus exposure and HLA in healthy donors. Overall study context: Earlier, almost 120 million unique TCR beta sequences were recovered from roughly 170 million T cells by an analysis. Some 85 million unique TCRs from HLA-typed donors were held in an early data release.

Findings and limits, study-wide: Exclusion applied to some V segments, including TRBV6-2 and TRBV6-3, as they were indistinguishable.

Use of 60 Vbeta and 13 Jbeta primers characterized the PCR. Some clones are missing from TCRdb's copy, which holds only in-frame ones; the method was immunoSEQ multiplex PCR. Of approximately 150,000 clones listed, about four fifths are singletons. V lost 2 bases and J 3 bases, leaving 7 bases between the germline ends. This CDR3 is built from 13 residues. The germline gives CDR1 SGHTA, CDR2 FQGTGA. Input material: PBMCs. The sequence was obtained from a man younger than 40 in good health and CMV-seropositive. The chain couples TRBV7-3 to TRBJ2-5; no firm D call. CDR3 loop: CASSLSREETQYF. The DNA for the CDR3 is TGTGCCAGCAGCTTATCAAGAGAAGAGACCCAGTACTTC.